The 15 T cell receptor beta chains presented below share a single source sample, sequenced in a study of CD8 T cells in ankylosing spondylitis. TCRdb independently ran MiXCR on the 5' RACE reads; one entry per CDR3 protein. The sample carries fewer than 200,000 distinct CDR3 sequences, roughly 18% recorded once. Sequenced: blood, either unsorted or a sorted T cell fraction (not recorded which). All receptors come from a male donor under 30 with ankylosing spondylitis or in good health (not recorded which).

This clonotype was detected only a few times. The V gene is TRBV12-3 or TRBV12-4, the J gene TRBJ1-5, with 7 bases aligning to TRBD1. CDR3 length equals 15 residues. V lost 5 bases and J lost 3; bases outside the gene matches: 7. CDR3 in amino acids: CASSLITGANQPQHF. CDR3 bases: TGTGCCAGCAGTCTAATAACAGGGGCCAATCAGCCCCAGCATTTT.

This clonotype showed up just a few times. V and J are TRBV29-1 and TRBJ1-1; the D is unclear. Germline assignment: CDR1 SQVTM and CDR2 ANQGSEA. There are 11 residues in the CDR3. V was pared by 6 bases and J by 5 bases, with 10 bases between. For the CDR3, the DNA is TGCAGCGTGGCCCGGCAGACTGAAGCTTTCTTT. Its protein is CSVARQTEAFF.

The V call is TRBV29-1, the J call TRBJ2-1; 8 positions agree with TRBD2. CDR1 is SQVTM and CDR2 is ANQGSEA in the germline V gene. The CDR3 has 16 residues. Trimming cost V 0 bases and J 3 bases; bases outside gene matches: 7. Written as DNA, the CDR3 is TGCAGCGTTGAAGATCATAAGCGGGGGAACTACAATGAGCAGTTCTTC. It yields the protein CSVEDHKRGNYNEQFF.

There are many counts of this clonotype. The chain links TRBV5-6 to TRBJ2-2; D call uncertain. V was cut by 2 bases and J by 6 bases, with 5 bases left in between. Germline V gene sequence: CDR1 SGHDT, CDR2 YYEEEE. This CDR3 has 12 amino acids. Here the CDR3 reads CASSLTAGELFF. CDR3 DNA: TGTGCCAGCAGCTTAACCGCCGGGGAGCTGTTTTTT.

There are many counts of this clonotype. The chain couples TRBV24-1 to TRBJ2-2, with TRBD1 as a possible D gene (6 bases). Trimming took 2 bases from V and 6 from J, leaving 12 bases between them. The CDR3 loop spans 15 amino acids. The germline V gene encodes CDR1 KGHDR and CDR2 SFDVKD. The CDR3 region has the DNA TGTGCCACCAGTGATTACGGCAGGGGAGCCGGGGAGCTGTTTTTT. Translating it yields CATSDYGRGAGELFF.

This clonotype has a count of ten or more. The V call is TRBV7-9, the J call TRBJ2-1; possible D gene TRBD2, 6 bases. Trimming removed 1 base from V and 8 bases from J, with 15 bases in between. CDR3 length equals 15 residues. The germline CDR1 and CDR2 sequences are SEHNR and FQNEAQ (reference sequence). The CDR3 DNA sequence: TGTGCCAGCAGCTTAGTTGGGACTGACAGCGATGAGCAGTTCTTC. It codes for CASSLVGTDSDEQFF.

At least ten counts were recorded for this clonotype. The chain joins TRBV7-9 to TRBJ1-2; no firm D call. CDR3 size: 11 residues. V dropped 1 base and J dropped 9 bases, with 6 bases sitting between them. Germline assignment: CDR1 SEHNR and CDR2 FQNEAQ (reference sequence). CDR3 bases: TGTGCCAGCAGCTTAGATCTCCGCTACACCTTC. Amino acid sequence: CASSLDLRYTF.

This clonotype has only a few counts. V and J are TRBV12-3 or TRBV12-4 and TRBJ1-1; 11 bases align to TRBD1. This CDR3 comprises 14 residues. The J segment lost 7 bases and the V segment lost 7 bases, leaving 8 bases of the junction unmatched. This CDR3 is CASTMPGQGVEAFF. DNA of the CDR3: TGTGCCAGCACAATGCCGGGACAGGGGGTTGAAGCTTTCTTT.

This clonotype occurred many times. The V and J genes are TRBV19 and TRBJ2-7, with D perhaps given as TRBD1 or TRBD2 (5 bases each). Deletions cut 4 bases from V and 4 bases from J, with 14 bases between. Germline values: CDR1 LNHDA, CDR2 SQIVND (reference sequence). This CDR3 spans 14 amino acids. The DNA of the CDR3 is TGTGCCAGTAGTAGGCCGGGACCTCCATACGAGCAGTACGTC. It specifies CASSRPGPPYEQYV.

This clonotype was found many times. The J gene is TRBJ2-3, the V gene TRBV5-6, with 7 bases matching TRBD1. The junction had 5 bases not matched to a gene; V was cut back by 4 bases and J by 6 bases. Germline V gives CDR1 SGHDT, CDR2 YYEEEE. There are 13 residues in the CDR3. For the CDR3, the DNA is TGTGCCAGCAGCCCTGGGACAGTGGATACGCAGTATTTT. Its protein is CASSPGTVDTQYF.

The sample holds a few counts of this clonotype. The V gene is TRBV20-1, the J gene TRBJ1-5; TRBD1 matches at 9 bases. The CDR3 runs 13 residues. V was clipped by 4 bases and J by 4 bases; unmatched bases: 2. Germline CDR1 DFQATT, CDR2 SNEGSKA (reference sequence). The CDR3 reads CSATGTGNQPQHF. Here the CDR3 DNA reads TGCAGTGCTACCGGGACAGGGAATCAGCCCCAGCATTTT.

This clonotype was observed many times. The chain couples TRBV12-5 to TRBJ1-1; possible D gene TRBD1, 5 bases. CDR3 length: 13 residues. Trimming took 3 bases from V and 5 from J, leaving 10 bases between them. Germline values: CDR1 LGHNT, CDR2 FRNRAP. CDR3 sequence: CASGLIDSTEAFF. DNA of the CDR3: TGTGCTAGTGGTTTAATAGACAGTACTGAAGCTTTCTTT.

The table lists this clonotype with many counts. This rearrangement joins TRBV29-1 to TRBJ2-5; 8 nucleotides match TRBD1. The CDR3 loop spans 12 amino acids. Germline V lookup: CDR1 SQVTM, CDR2 ANQGSEA. V trimming: 4 bases; J trimming: 2 bases; junction bases outside the gene matches: 0. The CDR3 protein is CSVGDRQETQYF. The CDR3 DNA reads as TGCAGCGTTGGGGACAGGCAAGAGACCCAGTACTTC.

The V gene is TRBV19, the J gene TRBJ1-1; D gene uncertain. The CDR3 extends over 12 amino acids. Germline V gene sequence: CDR1 LNHDA, CDR2 SQIVND (reference sequence). Trimming left V 1 base short and J 5 bases short, with 5 bases between. The CDR3 is CASSIGVTEAFF. DNA for the CDR3: TGTGCCAGTAGTATAGGGGTGACTGAAGCTTTCTTT.

The chain recombines TRBV5-6 with TRBJ1-6, with a weak D call TRBD1 (5 bases). CDR1 and CDR2 (germline): SGHDT, YYEEEE. This CDR3 spans 18 amino acids. Trimming cost V 3 bases and J 5 bases, with 21 bases left between them. The CDR3 nucleotides are TGTGCCAGCAGCTCTACCGCTTTAAGGGACCCGGATAATTCACCCCTCCACTTT. Translated, it gives CASSSTALRDPDNSPLHF.